This TCR beta chain was obtained from a study of OX40 agonist ivuxolimab in advanced cancers. Study-level results: Normalized T-cell clonal expansion was also low in a subset of nonresponders.

Profiling relied on immunoSEQ multiplex PCR, and the TCRdb table lists in-frame clones only, not all of them. The data contain about 79,000 clones, roughly 92% of them singletons. The germline V gene has CDR1 SGHVS and CDR2 FQNEAQ. The CDR3 extends over 16 amino acids. V was shortened by 5 bases and J by 0 bases, with 15 bases between the two germline ends. As regards this clone: Its antigen is currently unknown.

The receptor was isolated from an adult with an advanced solid tumor such as melanoma, head and neck, liver or kidney cancer. Sequencing used CD4+ or CD8+ T cells sorted from blood, obtained in a trial of the OX40 agonist ivuxolimab. V and J are TRBV7-8 and TRBJ2-3; possibly TRBD2 for D (5 bases). The DNA of the CDR3 is TGTGCCAGCAGCCCCCTAGCTGGGCGGAGCACAGATACGCAGTATTTT. Its protein is CASSPLAGRSTDTQYF.